A single sample is the source of the 20 T cell receptor beta chains below, sequenced in a study of T-cell memory formation after mild COVID-19. Each CDR3 protein is one row after TCRdb ran MiXCR on the 5' RACE reads. The sample has a few hundred thousand distinct CDR3 sequences; 21% are singletons. Input material: PBMCs or a T cell subset sorted from them (not recorded which). These receptors all come from an adult woman who had mild COVID-19 (a few samples of this study predate the infection). Cell type and time point are not known.

In this sample, this clonotype turned up a few times. The chain is built from TRBV7-2 and TRBJ1-6, with a possible D match to TRBD1 (5 bases). CDR1 and CDR2 (germline): SGHTA, FQGNSA. This CDR3 comprises 15 residues. Trimming removed 1 base at V and 13 bases at J, with 17 bases between. The CDR3, as DNA: TGTGCCAGCAGCTTAGAAGGGCAGGGCAAGTTGCCCCTCCACTTT. Translated, it gives CASSLEGQGKLPLHF. Variable domain in full (rest from reference TRBV7-2 and TRBJ1-6): GAGVSQSPSNKVTEKGKDVELRCDPISGHTALYWYRQSLGQGLEFLIYFQGNSAPDKSGLPSDRFSAERTGGSVSTLTIQRTQQEDSAVYLCASSLEGQGKLPLHFGNGTRLTVT.

The CDR3 reads CASSHGRGQSDIQYF. In nucleotides, the CDR3 is TGCGCCAGCAGCCATGGGAGGGGACAGTCGGACATTCAGTACTTC. The rearrangement joins TRBV5-1 to TRBJ2-4; D is possibly TRBD1 or TRBD2 (7 bases each). Germline values: CDR1 SGHRS, CDR2 YFSETQ. The CDR3 runs 15 residues. V was trimmed by 4 bases and J by 8 bases, leaving 19 bases between them. Drawing the rest from reference TRBV5-1 and TRBJ2-4, the complete variable domain is KAGVTQTPRYLIKTRGQQVTLSCSPISGHRSVSWYQQTPGQGLQFLFEYFSETQRNKGNFPGRFSGRQFSNSRSEMNVSTLELGDSALYLCASSHGRGQSDIQYFGAGTRLSVL.

The chain uses TRBV20-1 and TRBJ2-7; possibly TRBD2 for D (5 bases). Trimming removed 5 bases from V and 0 bases from J, with 17 bases in between. This CDR3 region has 15 residues. Germline loops: CDR1 DFQATT, CDR2 SNEGSKA (reference sequence). DNA for the CDR3: TGCAGTGCTCCTGCGGGCCGGGGAATCTCCTACGAGCAGTACTTC. This codes for CSAPAGRGISYEQYF.

The genes are TRBV5-6 and TRBJ2-2, with 9 bases that match TRBD2. The CDR3 runs 18 residues. Per the germline V gene, CDR1 is SGHDT and CDR2 is YYEEEE. V was clipped by 1 base and J by 6 bases; unmatched bases: 13. CDR3 coding DNA: TGTGCCAGCAGCTTGAAAGCGGGGGGCAACCTTACTCCCGGGGAGCTGTTTTTT. It translates to CASSLKAGGNLTPGELFF. The entire variable domain, with the rest obtained from reference TRBV5-6 and TRBJ2-2, is as follows: DAGVTQSPTHLIKTRGQQVTLRCSPKSGHDTVSWYQQALGQGPQFIFQYYEEEERQRGNFPDRFSGHQFPNYSSELNVNALLLGDSALYLCASSLKAGGNLTPGELFFGEGSRLTVL.

The chain employs TRBV7-9 and TRBJ1-2; TRBD1 matches 10 bases. V lost 3 bases, J lost 7 bases, and 5 bases stayed unmatched. Germline values: CDR1 SEHNR, CDR2 FQNEAQ (reference sequence). CDR3 size: 14 residues. The CDR3 bases are TGTGCCAGCAGCTTGGGACAGGGGTTCTCTGGCTACACCTTC. Residues: CASSLGQGFSGYTF.

This chain joins TRBV5-1 and TRBJ2-3; TRBD2 might be the D (6 bases). Germline-derived CDR1 and CDR2 are SGHRS and YFSETQ. V lost 7 bases, J lost 0 bases, and 12 bases lay in between. CDR3 size: 14 residues. CDR3 DNA: TGCGCCAGCGGAAACGGGGGTAGCACAGATACGCAGTATTTT. This encodes CASGNGGSTDTQYF.

The rearrangement links TRBV9 to TRBJ2-1; TRBD1 might be the D (6 bases). Germline V gives CDR1 SGDLS, CDR2 YYNGEE. The CDR3 has 15 amino acids. The V end lost 0 bases, the J end lost 6 bases, and 13 bases lay between the germline ends. CDR3 nucleotides: TGTGCCAGCAGCGTAGCTCCCGACAGGTTCAATGAGCAGTTCTTC. It translates to CASSVAPDRFNEQFF.

This chain uses TRBV15 with TRBJ1-5; 9 nucleotides line up with TRBD1. The CDR3 is 15 residues long. V was clipped by 5 bases and J by 4 bases; unmatched bases: 6. Germline assignment: CDR1 LNHNV and CDR2 YYDKDF (reference sequence). The CDR3 sequence: CATSARTGDNQPQHF. The DNA for the CDR3 is TGTGCCACCAGCGCCCGGACAGGGGATAATCAGCCCCAGCATTTT.

The chain employs TRBV6-5 and TRBJ2-2, with D uncertain. Looked up from germline, CDR1 is MNHEY and CDR2 is SVGAGI. The CDR3 loop spans 14 amino acids. V gave up 4 bases and J gave up 4 bases, with 10 bases separating them. CDR3 sequence (DNA): TGTGCCAGCAGTTCCCCAGTGGTCACCGGGGAGCTGTTTTTT. Encoded protein: CASSSPVVTGELFF.

This clonotype was seen more than once but under ten times. The CDR3 here is CASSDPGRTDTQYF. For the CDR3, the DNA is TGTGCCAGCAGCGATCCGGGACGGACGGATACGCAGTATTTT. The chain couples TRBV7-9 to TRBJ2-3, with D possibly being TRBD1 or TRBD2 (5 bases each). V gave up 5 bases and J gave up 6 bases, with 15 bases separating them. CDR3 size: 14 residues. Germline V gene lookup returns CDR1 SEHNR and CDR2 FQNEAQ (reference sequence).

This clonotype has at least ten counts. The chain has TRBV30 and TRBJ2-7; D ambiguous. The V gene's germline CDR1 is GTSNPN and CDR2 SVGIG (reference sequence). The length of the CDR3 is 15 residues. V was pared by 3 bases and J by 1 base, with 16 bases between. The CDR3, as DNA: TGTGCCTGGAGCCGCACGTCTTTCCGGTCCTACGAGCAGTACTTC. Residues: CAWSRTSFRSYEQYF.

V gene TRBV5-1 combines with J gene TRBJ1-1; no definite D call. V was trimmed by 4 bases and J by 1 base, leaving 20 bases between them. Germline loops: CDR1 SGHRS, CDR2 YFSETQ. There are 17 residues in the CDR3. The CDR3 spells CASSILGGRLPNTEAFF. The CDR3 DNA reads TGCGCCAGCAGCATACTGGGAGGCCGGTTGCCGAACACTGAAGCTTTCTTT.

This clonotype was counted a few times. This rearrangement joins TRBV7-9 to TRBJ1-1; TRBD1 matches at 10 bases. This CDR3 comprises 16 residues. J lost 5 bases, V lost 1 base, and 7 bases had no gene match. The germline CDR1 and CDR2 sequences are SEHNR and FQNEAQ (reference sequence). The CDR3 region has the DNA TGTGCCAGCAGCTTAGGATACACGGACAGGGGGACTGAAGCTTTCTTT. Protein product: CASSLGYTDRGTEAFF. The full variable domain, completed using reference TRBV7-9 and TRBJ1-1, is DTGVSQNPRHKITKRGQNVTFRCDPISEHNRLYWYRQTLGQGPEFLTYFQNEAQLEKSRLLSDRFSAERPKGSFSTLEIQRTEQGDSAMYLCASSLGYTDRGTEAFFGQGTRLTVV.

This clonotype appeared a single time. This chain links TRBV7-3 with TRBJ2-1; 7 positions agree with TRBD1. The CDR3 runs to 14 residues. Germline values: CDR1 SGHTA, CDR2 FQGTGA. J lost 5 bases, V lost 7 bases, and 8 bases had no gene match. The CDR3 sequence: CASTQTGSDNEQFF. CDR3 nucleotides: TGTGCCAGCACCCAGACAGGGTCGGACAATGAGCAGTTCTTC.

This clonotype was counted a few times. The CDR3 region is CATSDHNRGLGANVLTF. Written as DNA, the CDR3 is TGTGCCACCAGTGATCACAACAGGGGGCTCGGGGCCAACGTCCTGACTTTC. The chain employs TRBV24-1 and TRBJ2-6; the match to TRBD1 covers 9 bases. J was trimmed by 4 bases and V by 3 bases; bases with no gene match: 6. Germline V lookup: CDR1 KGHDR, CDR2 SFDVKD. The CDR3 is 17 residues long.

This clonotype showed up just a few times. This chain uses TRBV7-3 with TRBJ2-1; 10 positions match TRBD2. This CDR3 region has 15 residues. Unmatched junction bases numbered 7, after V lost 4 bases and J lost 7 bases. CDR1 and CDR2 from the germline V gene are SGHTA and FQGTGA. This chain's CDR3 is CASSWTSGGGNEQFF. CDR3 bases: TGTGCCAGCAGCTGGACTAGCGGAGGGGGAAATGAGCAGTTCTTC.

V and J are TRBV9 and TRBJ2-5; 7 nucleotides match TRBD1. Germline lookup yields CDR1 SGDLS and CDR2 YYNGEE. There are 15 residues in the CDR3. V was clipped by 3 bases and J by 2 bases; unmatched bases: 7. Written as DNA, the CDR3 is TGTGCCAGCAGCGCTTCATCAGGGGGACAAGAGACCCAGTACTTC. This translates into CASSASSGGQETQYF. Supplemented by reference TRBV9 and TRBJ2-5, the full variable domain reads DSGVTQTPKHLITATGQRVTLRCSPRSGDLSVYWYQQSLDQGLQFLIQYYNGEERAKGNILERFSAQQFPDLHSELNLSSLELGDSALYFCASSASSGGQETQYFGPGTRLLVL.

This clonotype was recorded many times. The gene calls are TRBV7-6 and TRBJ2-5; TRBD2 aligns across 13 bases. CDR3 length: 15 amino acids. Per the germline V gene, CDR1 is SGHVS and CDR2 is FNYEAQ. After removal of 4 bases from V and 5 bases from J, the junction contained 4 bases not matched to a gene. The CDR3 spells CASSWGLAGRETQYF. The CDR3 nucleotides are TGTGCCAGCAGCTGGGGACTAGCGGGGAGGGAGACCCAGTACTTC.

The sample holds a few counts of this clonotype. The chain recombines TRBV6-5 with TRBJ2-1; 12 bases agree with TRBD1. After removal of 6 bases from V and 8 bases from J, the junction contained 8 bases not matched to a gene. CDR3 size: 15 residues. Germline CDR1 and CDR2: MNHEY and SVGAGI. The CDR3 coding sequence is TGTGCCAGCAGCCCCCCGGGACAGGGGGCCGATGAGCAGTTCTTC. As protein: CASSPPGQGADEQFF.

The table lists this clonotype with a few counts. V and J are TRBV7-9 and TRBJ2-7; possibly TRBD2 for D (5 bases). V lost 4 bases and J 2 bases, leaving 15 bases between the germline ends. The germline CDR1 and CDR2 sequences are SEHNR and FQNEAQ (reference sequence). CDR3 length: 15 amino acids. The CDR3 nucleotides are TGTGCCAGCAGCTCGACCCAGCGGAGCACCTACGAGCAGTACTTC. Encoded protein: CASSSTQRSTYEQYF.